This TCR beta chain originates from a study of T cell repertoires in cytomegalovirus infection. Looking at the study overall: Public signatures in TCR beta pointed to CMV infection and matching HLA type. Points from the study as a whole: Dominating the ex vivo response were HLA-C-restricted CMV-specific TCR beta clonotypes.

TCRdb reprocessed the reads with MiXCR, giving one entry per CDR3 protein. The table lists under 300,000 distinct CDR3 sequences, more than 9% of them singletons. With respect to this clonotype: Its matching antigen is unknown.

The ends were cut back, 1 base at V and 7 bases at J, with 11 bases in the middle. Germline V gene lookup returns CDR1 WSHSY and CDR2 SAAADI. The CDR3 sequence is 14 residues long. The sequencing sample was made of PBMCs. The receptor's source is a human donor in good health (CMV status not recorded). Some clones in this sample may be carry-over from other donors' samples. This chain connects TRBV10-2 to TRBJ1-3; D call uncertain. CDR3 amino acids: CASSEYGRWNTIYF. The CDR3 region has the DNA TGCGCCAGCAGTGAGTACGGCAGGTGGAACACCATATATTTT.